This T cell receptor beta chain was recovered during a study of tissue T cells after allogeneic stem cell transplantation. Study-level results: Few T cell clones were shared across patients, but motif clusters showed tissue-specific shared signatures.

Survey-depth TCRbeta CDR3 sequencing reported V/J genes and productive frequencies. Clones were read by immunoSEQ multiplex PCR, and TCRdb kept only the in-frame ones, dropping some. The table includes 35,000 to 50,000 clones, 80% to 95% detected once. The CDR3 is made up of 11 amino acids. Trimming took off 1 base at V and 10 bases at J, with 6 bases between the two ends. Note on this clone: Its antigen is unidentified.

The sequencing used blood, collected before transplantation. The TCR was taken from a woman aged 35 to 69 who later had graft-versus-host disease after an allogeneic stem cell transplant. V is TRBV12-3 or TRBV12-4 and J is TRBJ2-3; D is uncertain. The CDR3 sequence: CASSLGWAQYF. In nucleotides, the CDR3 is TGTGCCAGCAGTTTAGGGTGGGCGCAGTATTTT.